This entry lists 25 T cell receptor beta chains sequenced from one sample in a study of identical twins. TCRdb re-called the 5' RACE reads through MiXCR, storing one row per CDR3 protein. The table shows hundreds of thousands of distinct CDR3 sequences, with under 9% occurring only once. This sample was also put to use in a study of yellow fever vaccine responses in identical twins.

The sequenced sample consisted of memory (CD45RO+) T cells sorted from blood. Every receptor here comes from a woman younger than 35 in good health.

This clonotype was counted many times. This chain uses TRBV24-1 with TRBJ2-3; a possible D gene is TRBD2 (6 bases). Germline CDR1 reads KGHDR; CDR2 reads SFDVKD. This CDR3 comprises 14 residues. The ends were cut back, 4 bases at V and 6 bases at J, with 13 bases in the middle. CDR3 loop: CATSESRESDTQYF. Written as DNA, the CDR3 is TGTGCCACCAGTGAATCCCGGGAGTCTGATACGCAGTATTTT.

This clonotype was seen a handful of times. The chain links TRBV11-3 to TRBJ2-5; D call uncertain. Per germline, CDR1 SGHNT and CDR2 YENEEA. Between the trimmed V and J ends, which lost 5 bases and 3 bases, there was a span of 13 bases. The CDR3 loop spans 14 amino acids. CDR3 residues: CASSLSSREETQYF. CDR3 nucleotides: TGTGCCAGCAGCCTGAGTTCCCGAGAAGAGACCCAGTACTTC.

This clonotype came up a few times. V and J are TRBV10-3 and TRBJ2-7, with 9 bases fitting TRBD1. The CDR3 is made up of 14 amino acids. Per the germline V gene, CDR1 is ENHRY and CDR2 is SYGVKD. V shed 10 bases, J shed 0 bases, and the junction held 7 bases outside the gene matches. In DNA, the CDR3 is TGTGCCAGAAAGGACAGGGGAAACTCCTACGAGCAGTACGTC. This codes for CARKDRGNSYEQYV.

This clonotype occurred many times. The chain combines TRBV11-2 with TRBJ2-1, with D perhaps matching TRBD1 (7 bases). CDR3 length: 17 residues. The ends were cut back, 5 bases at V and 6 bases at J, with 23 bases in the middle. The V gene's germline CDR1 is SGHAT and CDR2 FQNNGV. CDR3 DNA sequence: TGTGCCAGCAGCGGATCTTCCGGGACAGCGGGTTTCAATGAGCAGTTCTTC. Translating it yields CASSGSSGTAGFNEQFF.

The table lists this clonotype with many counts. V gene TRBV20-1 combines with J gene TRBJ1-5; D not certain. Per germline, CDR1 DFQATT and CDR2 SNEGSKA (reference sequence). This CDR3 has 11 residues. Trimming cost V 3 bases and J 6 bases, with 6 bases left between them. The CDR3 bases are TGCAGTGCTAGTGGAGGTCAGCCCCAGCATTTT. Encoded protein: CSASGGQPQHF.

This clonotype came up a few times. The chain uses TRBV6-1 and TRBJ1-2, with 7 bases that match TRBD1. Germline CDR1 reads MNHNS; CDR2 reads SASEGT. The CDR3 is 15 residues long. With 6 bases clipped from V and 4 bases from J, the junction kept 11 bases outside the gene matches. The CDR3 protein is CASRTRQGWGYGYTF. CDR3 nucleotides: TGTGCCAGCAGGACCCGACAGGGTTGGGGCTATGGCTACACCTTC.

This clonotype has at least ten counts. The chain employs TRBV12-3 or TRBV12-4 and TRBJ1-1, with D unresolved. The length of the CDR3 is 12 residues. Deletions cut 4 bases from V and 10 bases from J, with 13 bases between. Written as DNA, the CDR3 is TGTGCCAGCAGTTCGGCGGGGTGGTTAGCTTTCTTT. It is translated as CASSSAGWLAFF.

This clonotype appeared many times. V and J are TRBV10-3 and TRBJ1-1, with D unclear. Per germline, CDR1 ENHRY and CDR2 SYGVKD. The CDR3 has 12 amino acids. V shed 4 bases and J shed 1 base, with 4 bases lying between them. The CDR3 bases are TGTGCCATCAGTGTCGGGAACACTGAAGCTTTCTTT. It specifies CAISVGNTEAFF.

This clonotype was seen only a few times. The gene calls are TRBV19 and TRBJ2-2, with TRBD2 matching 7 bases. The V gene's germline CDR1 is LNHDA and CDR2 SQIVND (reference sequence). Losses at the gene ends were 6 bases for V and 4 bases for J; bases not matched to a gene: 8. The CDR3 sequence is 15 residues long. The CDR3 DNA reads TGTGCCAGTAGGGCTCTAGCGGACCTCACCGGGGAGCTGTTTTTT. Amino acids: CASRALADLTGELFF.

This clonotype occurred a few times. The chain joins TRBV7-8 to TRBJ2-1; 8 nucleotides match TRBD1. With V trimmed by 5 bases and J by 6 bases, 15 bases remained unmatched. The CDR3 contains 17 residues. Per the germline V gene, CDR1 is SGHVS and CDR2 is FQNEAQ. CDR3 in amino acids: CASSPTFGTGGANEQFF. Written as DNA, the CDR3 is TGTGCCAGCAGCCCAACTTTCGGGACAGGAGGGGCCAATGAGCAGTTCTTC.

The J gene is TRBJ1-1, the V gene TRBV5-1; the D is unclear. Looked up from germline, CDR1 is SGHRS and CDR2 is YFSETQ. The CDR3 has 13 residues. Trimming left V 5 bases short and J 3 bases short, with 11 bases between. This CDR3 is CASSRQLDTEAFF. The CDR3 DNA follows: TGCGCCAGCAGTCGCCAACTGGACACTGAAGCTTTCTTT.

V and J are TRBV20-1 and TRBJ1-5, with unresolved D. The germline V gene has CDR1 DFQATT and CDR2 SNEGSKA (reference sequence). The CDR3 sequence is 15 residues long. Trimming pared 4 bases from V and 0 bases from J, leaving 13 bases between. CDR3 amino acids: CSATSRQDSNQPQHF. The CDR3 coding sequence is TGCAGTGCTACTTCGCGGCAGGATAGCAATCAGCCCCAGCATTTT.

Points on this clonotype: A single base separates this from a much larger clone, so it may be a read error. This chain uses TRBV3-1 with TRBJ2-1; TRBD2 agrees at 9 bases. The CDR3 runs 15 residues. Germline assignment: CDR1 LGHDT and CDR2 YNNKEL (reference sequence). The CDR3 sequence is CASTQETSGVNEQFF. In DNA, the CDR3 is TGTGCCAGCACCCAAGAGACTAGCGGAGTAAATGAGCAGTTCTTC.

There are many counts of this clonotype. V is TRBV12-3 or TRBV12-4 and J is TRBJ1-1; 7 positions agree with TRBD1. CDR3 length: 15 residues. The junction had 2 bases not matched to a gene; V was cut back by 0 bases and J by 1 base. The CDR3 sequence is CASSLARTGNTEAFF. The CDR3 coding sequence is TGTGCCAGCAGTTTAGCGCGGACAGGGAACACTGAAGCTTTCTTT.

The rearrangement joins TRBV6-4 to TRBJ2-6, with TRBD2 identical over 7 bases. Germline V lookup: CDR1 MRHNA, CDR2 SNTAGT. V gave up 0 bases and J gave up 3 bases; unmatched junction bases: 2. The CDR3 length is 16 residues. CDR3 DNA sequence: TGTGCCAGCAGTGACTCGGGGGGGGATGGGGCCAACGTCCTGACTTTC. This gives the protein CASSDSGGDGANVLTF.

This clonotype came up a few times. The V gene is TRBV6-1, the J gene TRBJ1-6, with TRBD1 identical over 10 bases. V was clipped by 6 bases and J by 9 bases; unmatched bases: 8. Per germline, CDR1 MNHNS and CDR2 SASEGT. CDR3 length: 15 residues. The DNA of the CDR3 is TGTGCCAGCAGCCCGGAGACAGGGGGCTTTTCACCCCTCCACTTT. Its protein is CASSPETGGFSPLHF.

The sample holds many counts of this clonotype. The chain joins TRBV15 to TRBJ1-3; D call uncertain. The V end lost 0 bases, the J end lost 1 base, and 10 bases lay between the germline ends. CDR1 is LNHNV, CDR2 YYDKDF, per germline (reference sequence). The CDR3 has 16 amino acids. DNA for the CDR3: TGTGCCACCAGCAGAGATCGGATGCCTTCTGGAAACACCATATATTTT. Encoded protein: CATSRDRMPSGNTIYF.

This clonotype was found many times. The CDR3 loop is CASSFAGGASGEAFF. In DNA, the CDR3 is TGCGCCAGCAGCTTTGCAGGGGGCGCGTCGGGTGAAGCTTTCTTT. V and J are TRBV5-1 and TRBJ1-1; 8 positions match TRBD1. The V segment lost 2 bases and the J segment 7 bases; nucleotides outside the gene matches: 10. CDR1 is SGHRS, CDR2 YFSETQ, per germline. The CDR3 is 15 residues long.

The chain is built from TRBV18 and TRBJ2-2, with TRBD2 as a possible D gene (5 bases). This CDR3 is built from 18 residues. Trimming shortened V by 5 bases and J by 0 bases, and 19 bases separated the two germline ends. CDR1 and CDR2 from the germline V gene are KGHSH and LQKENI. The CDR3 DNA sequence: TGTGCCAGCTCATCTGGGGTTGTAGCGCTAACGAACACCGGGGAGCTGTTTTTT. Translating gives CASSSGVVALTNTGELFF.

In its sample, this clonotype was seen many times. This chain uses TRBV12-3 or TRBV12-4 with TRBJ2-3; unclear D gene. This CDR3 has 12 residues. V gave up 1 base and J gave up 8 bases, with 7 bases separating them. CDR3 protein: CASSLGVGTQYF. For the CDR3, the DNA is TGTGCCAGCAGTTTAGGTGTTGGTACGCAGTATTTT.

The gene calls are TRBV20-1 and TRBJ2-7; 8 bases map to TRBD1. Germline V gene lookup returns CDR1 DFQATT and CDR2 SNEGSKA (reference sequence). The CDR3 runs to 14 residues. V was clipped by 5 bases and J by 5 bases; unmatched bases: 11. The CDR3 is CSASSTGVVNEQYF. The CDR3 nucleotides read TGCAGTGCTTCTTCGACAGGGGTGGTCAACGAGCAGTACTTC.

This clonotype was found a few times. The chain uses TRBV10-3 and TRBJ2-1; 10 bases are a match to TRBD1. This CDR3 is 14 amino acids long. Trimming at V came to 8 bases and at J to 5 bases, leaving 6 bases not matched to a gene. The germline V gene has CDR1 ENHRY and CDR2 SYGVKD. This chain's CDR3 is CAIQTGTGDNEQFF. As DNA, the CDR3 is TGTGCCATCCAAACCGGGACAGGGGACAATGAGCAGTTCTTC.

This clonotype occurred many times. CDR3 region: CAISELASNNEQFF. The CDR3 DNA sequence: TGTGCCATCAGTGAGTTGGCTAGCAACAATGAGCAGTTCTTC. The V gene is TRBV10-3, the J gene TRBJ2-1, with D perhaps matching TRBD2 (5 bases). Per the germline V gene, CDR1 is ENHRY and CDR2 is SYGVKD. With 1 base removed from V and 5 bases from J, the gap between germline ends came to 9 bases. The CDR3 extends over 14 amino acids.

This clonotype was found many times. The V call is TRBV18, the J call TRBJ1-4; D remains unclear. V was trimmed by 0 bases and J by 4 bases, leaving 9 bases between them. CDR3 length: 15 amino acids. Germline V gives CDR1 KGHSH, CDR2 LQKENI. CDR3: CASSPPRQNNEKLFF. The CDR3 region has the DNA TGTGCCAGCTCACCACCGAGGCAGAATAATGAAAAACTGTTTTTT.

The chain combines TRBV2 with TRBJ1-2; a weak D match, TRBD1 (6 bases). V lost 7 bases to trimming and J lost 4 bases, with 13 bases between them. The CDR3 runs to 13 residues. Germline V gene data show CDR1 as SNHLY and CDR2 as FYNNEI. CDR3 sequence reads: CASIRGASYGYTF. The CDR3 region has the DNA TGTGCCAGCATACGGGGGGCGAGCTATGGCTACACCTTC.